These T cell receptor beta chains were read from a single sample in a study of Ad26.COV2.S vaccination and SARS-CoV-2 variants. Measured with immunoSEQ multiplex PCR; TCRdb has only the in-frame clones, and not every one. The sample comprises hundreds of thousands of clones, around 89% of which are singletons, and around 6.6% rests with the top ten. Sequenced material: peripheral blood, taken in a trial of Ad26.COV2.S vaccine versus placebo. The receptors were sampled from a person aged 18-60 years who received the Ad26.COV2.S COVID-19 vaccine or a placebo. Each CDR3 is given without its conserved first and last residue.

v_call	j_call	cdr3_aa
TRBV27	TRBJ2-3	ASSWDRGYTQY
TRBV28	TRBJ2-1	ASSFQQRQF
TRBV7-9	TRBJ1-1	ASSYQTVLNTEAF
TRBV4-1	TRBJ1-1	ASSQERAMNTEAF
TRBV30	TRBJ2-1	ACTGLAASYNEQF
TRBV27	TRBJ2-7	ASRGPGGRYEQY
TRBV3-1/TRBV3-2	TRBJ1-2	ASSQEGSNYGYT
TRBV27	TRBJ1-2	ASSSDRGYGYT
TRBV7-6	TRBJ1-3	ASSLDLIPGNTIY
TRBV10-3	TRBJ1-6	AIREYGTDDSPLH
TRBV9	TRBJ2-5	ASSLSWEPQETQY
TRBV6-2/TRBV6-3	TRBJ2-1	ASSYGAGGPRNEQF
TRBV27	TRBJ1-4	ASSLLGLNEKLF
TRBV3-1/TRBV3-2	TRBJ2-3	ASSSHTQTSGRTDTQY
TRBV15	TRBJ1-2	ATSRPPGQGWTGYT
TRBV20-1	TRBJ1-1	SAEEVFGAF
TRBV6-5	TRBJ2-7	ASQGANEQY
TRBV27	TRBJ1-1	ASSYRTEAF
TRBV12-5	TRBJ2-2	ASGSAPTGTGNTGELF
TRBV5-6	TRBJ2-5	ASSQGGVGETQY
TRBV3-1/TRBV3-2	TRBJ1-1	ASSQDRISRTEAF
TRBV6-5	TRBJ2-3	ASSYSGDSRADTQY
TRBV7-9	TRBJ1-2	ASSYSGQGPSGYGYT